The rows below give T cell receptor beta chains drawn from one sample of a study of blood T cell repertoires in COVID-19. Sequencing was performed with immunoSEQ multiplex PCR; in TCRdb, only in-frame clones are kept and a portion is missing. Here the sample spans about 81,000 clones, roughly 76% being singletons. The sample comprised peripheral blood. The origin of the receptors is a woman aged 45-59 years with acute or convalescent COVID-19. The CDR3 runs from the conserved cysteine through the conserved F or W. The D gene is left open where the match is weak. The size of a clone is reported for some rows only, either as once, few or many, or as a class for expanded clones.

v_gene	abundance	d_gene	j_gene	CDR3aa	CDR3nt
TRBV18	-	-	TRBJ2-5	CASSPSYQETQYF	TGTGCCAGCTCACCATCCTACCAAGAGACCCAGTACTTC
TRBV9	-	TRBD2	TRBJ2-3	CASSVSGAHTDTQYF	TGTGCCAGCAGCGTTAGCGGGGCACACACAGATACGCAGTATTTT
TRBV5-4	once	-	TRBJ1-3	CASSLDRTSGNTIYF	TGTGCCAGCAGCTTGGATAGAACCTCTGGAAACACCATATATTTT
TRBV14	-	-	TRBJ1-2	CASSQVGGSYGYTF	TGTGCCAGCAGCCAAGTAGGCGGGAGCTATGGCTACACCTTC
TRBV6-2/TRBV6-3	few	-	TRBJ1-2	CASSYRAGLRVGYTF	TGTGCCAGCAGTTACAGGGCGGGACTCCGAGTCGGCTACACCTTC
TRBV7-2	-	-	TRBJ1-5	CASSLDSQGLAQHF	TGTGCCAGCAGCTTAGATTCCCAGGGCTTGGCCCAGCATTTT
TRBV19	-	TRBD1	TRBJ1-2	CASSLTGQVTYGYTF	TGTGCCAGTAGTCTGACGGGACAGGTGACCTATGGCTACACCTTC
TRBV11-1	-	TRBD1	TRBJ2-7	CASSLANTGVDEQYF	TGTGCCAGCAGCTTAGCGAATACAGGGGTGGACGAGCAGTACTTC
TRBV2	-	TRBD1	TRBJ2-5	CASSDQGEWETQYF	TGTGCCAGCAGTGATCAGGGGGAGTGGGAGACCCAGTACTTC
TRBV27	once	-	TRBJ2-3	CASSKTRGTDTQYF	TGTGCCAGCAGTAAAACGAGGGGCACAGATACGCAGTATTTT
TRBV18	-	-	TRBJ1-1	CASSYGNTEAFF	TGTGCCAGCTCTTACGGGAACACTGAAGCTTTCTTT
TRBV28	-	-	TRBJ2-3	CASTWRTSTDTQYF	TGTGCCAGCACTTGGCGGACTAGCACAGATACGCAGTATTTT
TRBV2	-	TRBD1	TRBJ2-7	CASGWTGPSIEQYF	TGTGCCAGCGGATGGACAGGGCCCTCCATCGAGCAGTACTTC
TRBV7-2	once	TRBD1	TRBJ1-6	CASSFSISYRGDNSPLHF	TGTGCCAGCAGCTTTTCAATCTCTTACAGGGGGGATAATTCACCCCTCCACTTT
TRBV30	-	-	TRBJ1-2	CAWKRGPFHTF	TGTGCCTGGAAGCGGGGGCCCTTCCATACCTTC
TRBV28	-	-	TRBJ1-4	CASSFIRRGTNEKLFF	TGTGCCAGCAGTTTTATTCGCCGGGGGACTAATGAAAAACTGTTTTTT
TRBV27	-	-	TRBJ1-4	CASSLWAGNEKLFF	TGTGCCAGCAGTTTATGGGCCGGAAATGAAAAACTGTTTTTT
TRBV19	-	-	TRBJ1-5	CASKERDANQPQHF	TGTGCCAGTAAGGAGCGGGACGCCAATCAGCCCCAGCATTTT
TRBV28	-	TRBD1	TRBJ1-2	CATEDRGGGYTF	TGTGCCACAGAAGACAGGGGTGGTGGCTACACCTTC
TRBV14	-	-	TRBJ1-1	CASSQGGTEAFF	TGTGCCAGCAGCCAAGGAGGGACTGAAGCTTTCTTT
TRBV10-3	-	-	TRBJ1-5	CAIRGASNQPQHF	TGTGCCATCAGGGGGGCGAGCAATCAGCCCCAGCATTTT
TRBV9	-	-	TRBJ2-7	CASSVDDISSSYEQYF	TGTGCCAGCAGCGTAGATGACATTTCAAGCTCCTACGAGCAGTACTTC
TRBV6-5	-	-	TRBJ1-2	CASRGGIDYGYTF	TGTGCCAGCCGGGGGGGAATAGACTATGGCTACACCTTC
TRBV19	-	-	TRBJ1-5	CASSIGPVRGKSNQPQHF	TGTGCCAGTAGTATAGGCCCAGTTCGGGGGAAGAGCAATCAGCCCCAGCATTTT
TRBV3-1/TRBV3-2	-	TRBD1	TRBJ1-2	CASSPRQGDFYGYTF	TGTGCCAGCAGCCCCCGACAGGGTGATTTCTATGGCTACACCTTC
TRBV14	-	TRBD1	TRBJ1-4	CASNRQGFNEKLFF	TGTGCCAGCAACAGACAGGGATTTAATGAAAAACTGTTTTTT
TRBV30	few	-	TRBJ1-1	CARGGTRTEAFF	TGTGCCCGGGGAGGTACCCGGACTGAAGCTTTCTTT
TRBV4-3	-	-	TRBJ1-6	CASSQDMAWAENSPLHF	TGCGCCAGCAGCCAAGATATGGCATGGGCAGAAAATTCACCCCTCCACTTT
TRBV2	many	TRBD2	TRBJ2-7	CASSAGLAGVDFMPHEQYF	TGTGCCAGCAGCGCTGGACTAGCGGGGGTTGATTTTATGCCCCACGAGCAGTACTTC
TRBV18	-	-	TRBJ1-5	CASSPMVASNQPQHF	TGTGCCAGCTCACCCATGGTAGCTAGCAATCAGCCCCAGCATTTT
TRBV6-2/TRBV6-3	-	-	TRBJ1-5	CASSFYRQSNQPQHF	TGTGCCAGCAGTTTTTATAGACAGAGCAATCAGCCCCAGCATTTT
TRBV5-1	many	TRBD1	TRBJ1-4	CASSPTGDEKLFF	TGCGCCAGCAGCCCGACAGGGGATGAAAAACTGTTTTTT
TRBV4-1	-	-	TRBJ1-3	CASSQVRGGTSGNTIYF	TGCGCCAGCAGCCAAGTTCGAGGGGGAACGTCTGGAAACACCATATATTTT
TRBV5-1	-	-	TRBJ1-3	CASSSSGSASGNTIYF	TGCGCCAGCAGCTCCAGCGGCTCAGCCTCTGGAAACACCATATATTTT
TRBV6-6	-	-	TRBJ2-7	CASSPRTQTYEQYF	TGTGCCAGCAGCCCGCGGACACAAACCTACGAGCAGTACTTC
TRBV5-6	-	TRBD1	TRBJ1-2	CASSLKDRRTNYGYTF	TGTGCCAGCAGCTTGAAGGACAGGCGTACTAACTATGGCTACACCTTC
TRBV3-1/TRBV3-2	-	TRBD1	TRBJ1-2	CASSPTAGTDYGYTF	TGTGCCAGCAGCCCTACCGCCGGGACAGACTATGGCTACACCTTC